This TCR beta chain stems from a study of control samples from healthy donors and cancer patients. Profiled with immunoSEQ multiplex PCR; TCRdb holds only in-frame clones, not every one. This sample carries 91,000 or so clones, more than 85% of them seen once, and the ten largest clones take 0.92%. V was cut by 6 bases and J by 8 bases, with 19 bases left in between. The CDR3 runs to 15 residues. The germline V gene has CDR1 KGHSH and CDR2 LQKENI. The receptor was isolated from a woman under 40 in good health. Source material: blood. The rearrangement joins TRBV18 to TRBJ1-4; D perhaps matches TRBD1 (6 bases). In DNA form, the CDR3 reads TGTGCCAGCTCTTCGATTCGGGGGGCCTGGGAAAAACTGTTTTTT. Amino acid sequence: CASSSIRGAWEKLFF.